The clone carrying this TCR beta chain was picked up many times. Its antigen is unknown. This sample was included in a study of molecular identifiers for immune sequencing clone quantification. CDR3 size: 15 residues. J gave up 5 bases and V 3 bases, and 8 bases lay outside the gene matches. Per the germline V gene, CDR1 is SQVTM and CDR2 is ANQGSEA. Naive CD8 T cells, phenotype CD8+CD4-CCR7+CD45RA+, were sorted. Listed TCR primers, together with previously described methods, were used for the bulk TCR libraries. One entry per CDR3 protein results from TCRdb running MiXCR on the PCR reads. The data show over 600,000 distinct CDR3 sequences, around 20% seen once. Regarding the study as a whole: Over 99% of CMV-specific effector molecules, but under 1% of naive ones, were in clones above 20 copies. Identical TCR molecules that share a barcode could lead to an underestimation of highly expanded clone sizes.

Sequenced material: naive CD8+ T cells from blood, with Jurkat cell RNA spiked in. The subset was: FACS-sorted CD8+CD4-CCR7+CD45RA+ naive T cells. The receptor comes from a human donor in good health. Some libraries in this study had Jurkat cell RNA spiked in. The V and J genes are TRBV29-1 and TRBJ2-1; 9 nucleotides agree with TRBD1. CDR3 region: CSVERTGGRNNEQFF. Here the CDR3 DNA reads TGCAGCGTTGAGCGAACAGGGGGCAGAAACAATGAGCAGTTCTTC.